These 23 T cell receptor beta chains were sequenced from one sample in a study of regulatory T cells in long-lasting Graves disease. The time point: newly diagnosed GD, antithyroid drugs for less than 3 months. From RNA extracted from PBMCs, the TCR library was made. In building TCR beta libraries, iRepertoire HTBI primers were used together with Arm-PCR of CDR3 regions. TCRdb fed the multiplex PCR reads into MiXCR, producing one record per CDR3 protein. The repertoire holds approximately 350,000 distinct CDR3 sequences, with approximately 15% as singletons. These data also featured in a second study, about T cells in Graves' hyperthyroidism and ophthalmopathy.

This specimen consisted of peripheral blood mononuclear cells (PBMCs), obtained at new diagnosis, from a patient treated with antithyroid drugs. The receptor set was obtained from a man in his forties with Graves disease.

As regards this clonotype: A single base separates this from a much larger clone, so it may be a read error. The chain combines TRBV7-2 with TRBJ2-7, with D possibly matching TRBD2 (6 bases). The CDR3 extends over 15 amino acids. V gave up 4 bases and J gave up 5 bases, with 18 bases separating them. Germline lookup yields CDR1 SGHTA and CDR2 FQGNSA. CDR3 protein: CASSSSWTTPNEQYF. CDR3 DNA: TGTGCCAGCAGCTCATCGTGGACTACGCCTAACGAGCAGTACTTC.

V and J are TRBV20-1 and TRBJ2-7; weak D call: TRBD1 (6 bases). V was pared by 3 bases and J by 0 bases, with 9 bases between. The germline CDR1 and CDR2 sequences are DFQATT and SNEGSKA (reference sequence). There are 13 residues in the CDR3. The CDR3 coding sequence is TGCAGTGCTAGCGCAGGGGTCTCCTACGAGCAGTACTTC. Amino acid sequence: CSASAGVSYEQYF.

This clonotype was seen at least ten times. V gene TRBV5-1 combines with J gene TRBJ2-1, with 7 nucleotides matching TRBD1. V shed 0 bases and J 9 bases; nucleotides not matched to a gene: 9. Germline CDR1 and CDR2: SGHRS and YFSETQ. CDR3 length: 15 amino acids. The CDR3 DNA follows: TGCGCCAGCAGCTTGGTCGGATCACAGGGGACTGAGCAGTTCTTC. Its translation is CASSLVGSQGTEQFF. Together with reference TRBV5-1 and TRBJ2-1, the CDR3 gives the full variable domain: KAGVTQTPRYLIKTRGQQVTLSCSPISGHRSVSWYQQTPGQGLQFLFEYFSETQRNKGNFPGRFSGRQFSNSRSEMNVSTLELGDSALYLCASSLVGSQGTEQFFGPGTRLTVL.

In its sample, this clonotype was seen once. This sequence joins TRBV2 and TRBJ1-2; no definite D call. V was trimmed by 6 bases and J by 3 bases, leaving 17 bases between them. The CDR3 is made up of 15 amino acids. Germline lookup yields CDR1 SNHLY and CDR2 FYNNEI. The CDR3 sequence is CASSSNPFGHYGYTF. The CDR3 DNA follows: TGTGCCAGCAGCTCGAACCCATTTGGACACTATGGCTACACCTTC.

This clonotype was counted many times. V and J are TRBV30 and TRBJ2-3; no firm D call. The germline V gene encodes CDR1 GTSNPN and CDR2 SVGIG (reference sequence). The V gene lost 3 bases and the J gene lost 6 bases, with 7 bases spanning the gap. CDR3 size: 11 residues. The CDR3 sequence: CAWRIWDTQYF. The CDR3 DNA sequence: TGTGCCTGGAGGATTTGGGATACGCAGTATTTT. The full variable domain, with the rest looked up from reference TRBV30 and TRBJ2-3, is SQTIHQWPATLVQPVGSPLSLECTVEGTSNPNLYWYRQAAGRGLQLLFYSVGIGQISSEVPQNLSASRPQDRQFILSSKKLLLSDSGFYLCAWRIWDTQYFGPGTRLTVL.

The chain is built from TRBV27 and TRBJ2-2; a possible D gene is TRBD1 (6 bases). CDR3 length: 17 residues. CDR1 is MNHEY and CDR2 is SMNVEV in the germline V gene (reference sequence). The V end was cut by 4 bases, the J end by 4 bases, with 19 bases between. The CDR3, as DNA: TGTGCCAGCAGTTCCCCCTGGGGGCAGGCAATCACCGGGGAGCTGTTTTTT. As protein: CASSSPWGQAITGELFF.

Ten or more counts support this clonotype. The CDR3 here is CASGRERREKLFF. The CDR3 nucleotides read TGTGCCAGCGGCAGGGAACGGCGCGAAAAACTGTTTTTT. This chain uses TRBV2 with TRBJ1-4; tentative D call: TRBD1 (5 bases). The CDR3 has 13 amino acids. Trimming left V 8 bases short and J 8 bases short, with 15 bases between. Germline V lookup: CDR1 SNHLY, CDR2 FYNNEI.

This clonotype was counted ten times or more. DNA for the CDR3: TGTGCCAGCAGCACAACAGGGTCCACTGAAGCTTTCTTT. This encodes CASSTTGSTEAFF. The V call is TRBV11-2, the J call TRBJ1-1; tentatively, D is TRBD1 (6 bases). V was shortened by 5 bases and J by 4 bases, with 11 bases between the two germline ends. The germline gives CDR1 SGHAT, CDR2 FQNNGV. The CDR3 sequence is 13 residues long.

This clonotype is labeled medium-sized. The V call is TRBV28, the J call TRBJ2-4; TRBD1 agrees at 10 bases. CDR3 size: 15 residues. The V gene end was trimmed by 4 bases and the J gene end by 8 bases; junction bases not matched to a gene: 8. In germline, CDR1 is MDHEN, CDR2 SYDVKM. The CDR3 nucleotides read TGTGCCAGCAGTTCCCCGGACAGGGGGTTCCACATTCAGTACTTC. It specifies CASSSPDRGFHIQYF.

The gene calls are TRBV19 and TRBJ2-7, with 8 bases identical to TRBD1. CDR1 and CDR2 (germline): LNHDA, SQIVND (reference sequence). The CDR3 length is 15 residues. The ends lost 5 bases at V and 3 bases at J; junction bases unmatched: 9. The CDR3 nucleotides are TGTGCCAGTAGTCTGGCCCCCGGACAGGGCTACGAGCAGTACTTC. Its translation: CASSLAPGQGYEQYF.

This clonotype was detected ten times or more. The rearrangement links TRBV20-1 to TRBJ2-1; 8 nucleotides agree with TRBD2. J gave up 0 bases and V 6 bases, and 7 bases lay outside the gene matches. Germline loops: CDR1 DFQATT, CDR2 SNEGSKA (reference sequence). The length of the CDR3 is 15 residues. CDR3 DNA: TGCAGTGCCCAGAAGCGGGGGAGCTCCTACAATGAGCAGTTCTTC. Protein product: CSAQKRGSSYNEQFF.

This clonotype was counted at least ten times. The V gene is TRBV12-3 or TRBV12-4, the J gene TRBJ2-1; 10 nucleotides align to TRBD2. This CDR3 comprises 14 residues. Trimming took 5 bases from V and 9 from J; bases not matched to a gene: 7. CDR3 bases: TGTGCCAGCAGTACCTTACTAGCGGGGTCTGAGCAGTTCTTC. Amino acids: CASSTLLAGSEQFF.

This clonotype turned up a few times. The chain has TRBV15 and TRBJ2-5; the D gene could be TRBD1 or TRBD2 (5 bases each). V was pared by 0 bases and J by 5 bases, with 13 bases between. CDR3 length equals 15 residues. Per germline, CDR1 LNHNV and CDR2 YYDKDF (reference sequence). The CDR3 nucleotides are TGTGCCACCAGCAGAGATCCCAGGGACCGGGAGACCCAGTACTTC. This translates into CATSRDPRDRETQYF. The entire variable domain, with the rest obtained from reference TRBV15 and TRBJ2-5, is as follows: DAMVIQNPRYQVTQFGKPVTLSCSQTLNHNVMYWYQQKSSQAPKLLFHYYDKDFNNEADTPDNFQSRRPNTSFCFLDIRSPGLGDTAMYLCATSRDPRDRETQYFGPGTRLLVL.

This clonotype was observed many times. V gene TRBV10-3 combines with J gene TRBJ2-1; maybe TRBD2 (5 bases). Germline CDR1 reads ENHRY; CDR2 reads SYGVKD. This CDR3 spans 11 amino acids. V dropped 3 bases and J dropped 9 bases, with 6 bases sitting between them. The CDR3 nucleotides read TGTGCCATCAGTGAAGAGGGTGAGCAGTTCTTC. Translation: CAISEEGEQFF.

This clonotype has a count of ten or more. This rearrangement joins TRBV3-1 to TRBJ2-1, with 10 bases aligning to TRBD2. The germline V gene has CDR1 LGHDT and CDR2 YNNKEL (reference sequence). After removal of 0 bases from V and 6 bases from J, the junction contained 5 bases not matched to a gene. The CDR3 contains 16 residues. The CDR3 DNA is TGTGCCAGCAGCCAAGATATAGGACTAGCGGCCAATGAGCAGTTCTTC. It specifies CASSQDIGLAANEQFF.

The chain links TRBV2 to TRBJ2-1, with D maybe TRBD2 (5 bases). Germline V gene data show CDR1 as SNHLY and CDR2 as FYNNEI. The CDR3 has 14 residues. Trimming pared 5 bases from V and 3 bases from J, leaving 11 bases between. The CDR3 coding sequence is TGTGCCAGCAGTCCCGGCGGGTACTACAATGAGCAGTTCTTC. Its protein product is CASSPGGYYNEQFF.

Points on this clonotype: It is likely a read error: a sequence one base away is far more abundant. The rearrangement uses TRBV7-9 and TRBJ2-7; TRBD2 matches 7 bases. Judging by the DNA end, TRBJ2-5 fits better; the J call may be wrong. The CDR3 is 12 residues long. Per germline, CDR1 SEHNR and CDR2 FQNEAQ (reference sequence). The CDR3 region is CASSFPGGTQYF. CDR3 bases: TGTGCCAGCAGCTTTCCGGGGGGGACCCAGTACTTC.

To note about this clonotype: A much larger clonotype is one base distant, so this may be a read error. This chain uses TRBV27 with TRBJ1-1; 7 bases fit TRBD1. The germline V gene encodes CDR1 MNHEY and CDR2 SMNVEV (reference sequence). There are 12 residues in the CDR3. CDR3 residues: CASSLRQGEPFF. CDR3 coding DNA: TGTGCCAGCAGTCTTAGACAGGGTGAACCTTTCTTT.

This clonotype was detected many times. Here the CDR3 reads CAWGTGQSLQETQYF. The CDR3 DNA follows: TGTGCCTGGGGGACTGGACAGAGCCTACAAGAGACCCAGTACTTC. The V call is TRBV30, the J call TRBJ2-5; D possibly uses TRBD1 or TRBD2 (6 bases each). V was clipped by 5 bases and J by 2 bases, with 18 bases between them. The germline V gene has CDR1 GTSNPN and CDR2 SVGIG (reference sequence). This CDR3 has 15 amino acids.

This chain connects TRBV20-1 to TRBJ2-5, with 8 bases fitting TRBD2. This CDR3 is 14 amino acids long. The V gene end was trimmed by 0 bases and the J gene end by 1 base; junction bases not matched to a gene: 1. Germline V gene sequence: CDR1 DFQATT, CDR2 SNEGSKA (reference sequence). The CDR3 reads CSARDRGGQETQYF. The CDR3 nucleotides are TGCAGTGCTAGAGATCGGGGGGGCCAAGAGACCCAGTACTTC.

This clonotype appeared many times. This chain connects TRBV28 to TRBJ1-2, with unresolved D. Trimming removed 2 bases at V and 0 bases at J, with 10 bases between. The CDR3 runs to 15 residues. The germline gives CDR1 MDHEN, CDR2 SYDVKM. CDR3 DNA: TGTGCCAGCAGTTTACCCGCGGGAGCTAACTATGGCTACACCTTC. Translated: CASSLPAGANYGYTF.

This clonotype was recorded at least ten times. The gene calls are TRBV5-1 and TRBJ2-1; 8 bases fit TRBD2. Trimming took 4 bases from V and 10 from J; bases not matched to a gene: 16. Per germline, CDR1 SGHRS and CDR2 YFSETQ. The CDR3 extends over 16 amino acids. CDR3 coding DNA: TGCGCCAGCAGCCCCTCCGGACTAGCCACAGCTGGGGAGCAGTTCTTC. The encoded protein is CASSPSGLATAGEQFF.

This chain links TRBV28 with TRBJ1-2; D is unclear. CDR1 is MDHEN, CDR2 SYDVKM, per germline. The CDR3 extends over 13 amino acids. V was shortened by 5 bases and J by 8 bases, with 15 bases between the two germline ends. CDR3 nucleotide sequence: TGTGCCAGCAGTCCCTACATGACTCGGGGCTACACCTTC. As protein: CASSPYMTRGYTF.